A selection of T cell receptor beta chains follows, all from one sample in a study of cytomegalovirus exposure and HLA in healthy donors. Method: immunoSEQ multiplex PCR; TCRdb's copy keeps in-frame clones and lacks some. The sample includes fewer than 200,000 clones, about 80% of them seen just once. The material sequenced was PBMCs. Receptor source: a woman in her 30s in good health and CMV-seronegative. Each CDR3 is given with its conserved first and last residue. A D gene is named only where the DNA matches it firmly. Expanded clones are given a class, and other clones once, few, many or no size at all.

size: .
V: TRBV7-6
D: TRBD1
J: TRBJ2-2
CDR3: CASRSGTGSQNTGELFF
DNA: TGTGCCAGCAGATCCGGGACAGGGTCCCAAAACACCGGGGAGCTGTTTTTT

size: .
V: TRBV4-1
D: TRBD1
J: TRBJ1-6
CDR3: CASSQKTGQGKNSPLHF
DNA: TGCGCCAGCAGCCAAAAGACTGGACAGGGCAAAAATTCACCCCTCCACTTT

size: .
V: TRBV11-2
D: TRBD1
J: TRBJ1-2
CDR3: CASSSHLRGLNYGYTF
DNA: TGTGCCAGCAGCTCCCACCTCAGGGGGCTTAACTATGGCTACACCTTC

size: .
V: TRBV7-9
D: .
J: TRBJ1-5
CDR3: CASSLGTGLQPQHF
DNA: TGTGCCAGCAGCTTAGGTACAGGGTTGCAGCCCCAGCATTTT

size: .
V: TRBV6-5
D: TRBD2
J: TRBJ2-1
CDR3: CASSHLAGRYEQFF
DNA: TGTGCCAGCAGCCACCTAGCGGGACGGTATGAGCAGTTCTTC

size: few
V: TRBV28
D: TRBD2
J: TRBJ2-2
CDR3: CASSAASGRNTGELFF
DNA: TGTGCCAGCAGTGCTGCTAGCGGGAGAAACACCGGGGAGCTGTTTTTT

size: .
V: TRBV7-9
D: .
J: TRBJ2-2
CDR3: CSSSFPSTGTETNTGELFF
DNA: TGTTCCAGCAGCTTTCCTTCGACAGGTACCGAAACGAACACCGGGGAGCTGTTTTTT

size: .
V: TRBV28
D: TRBD2
J: TRBJ2-1
CDR3: CASSNPGTSGTNEQFF
DNA: TGTGCCAGCAGTAATCCCGGGACTAGCGGGACCAATGAGCAGTTCTTC

size: .
V: TRBV28
D: .
J: TRBJ2-1
CDR3: CAWGHEQFF
DNA: TGTGCCTGGGGGCATGAGCAGTTCTTC

size: .
V: TRBV10-1
D: TRBD2
J: TRBJ2-2
CDR3: CATETSGTGPKNGELFF
DNA: TGCGCCACCGAGACTAGCGGGACCGGACCCAAGAACGGGGAGCTGTTTTTT

size: .
V: TRBV7-3
D: TRBD2
J: TRBJ2-5
CDR3: CASSLYAGVEGTQYF
DNA: TGTGCCAGCAGCTTGTACGCGGGAGTCGAGGGGACCCAGTACTTC

size: few
V: TRBV9
D: TRBD2
J: TRBJ2-4
CDR3: CASSEGPGTSGDGTTQYF
DNA: TGTGCCAGCAGCGAGGGGCCCGGGACTAGCGGGGATGGAACCACTCAGTACTTC

size: few
V: TRBV28
D: .
J: TRBJ2-5
CDR3: CASSFQGTEETQYF
DNA: TGTGCCAGCAGTTTTCAGGGTACCGAAGAGACCCAGTACTTC

size: .
V: TRBV28
D: .
J: TRBJ2-5
CDR3: CASRQTRLSGETQYF
DNA: TGTGCCAGCAGACAGACACGGCTGAGTGGAGAGACCCAGTACTTC

size: .
V: TRBV7-9
D: TRBD2
J: TRBJ2-1
CDR3: CASSSRGRGGEQFF
DNA: TGTGCCAGCAGCTCTAGGGGACGGGGGGGTGAGCAGTTCTTC

size: .
V: TRBV2
D: .
J: TRBJ1-3
CDR3: CASSEAYGNTIYF
DNA: TGTGCCAGCAGTGAAGCGTATGGAAACACCATATATTTT

size: .
V: TRBV4-3
D: TRBD2
J: TRBJ2-5
CDR3: CASSQRRLAGGPGETQYF
DNA: TGCGCCAGCAGCCAGAGGCGACTAGCGGGAGGGCCGGGAGAGACCCAGTACTTC

size: few
V: TRBV7-9
D: .
J: TRBJ2-3
CDR3: CASSLGENTQYF
DNA: TGTGCCAGCAGCTTAGGGGAGAATACGCAGTATTTT

size: .
V: TRBV29-1
D: .
J: TRBJ2-1
CDR3: CSAAAGDKDNEQFF
DNA: TGCAGCGCCGCCGCAGGGGATAAGGACAATGAGCAGTTCTTC

size: .
V: TRBV5-4
D: TRBD1
J: TRBJ2-7
CDR3: CASSLYGTGYEQYF
DNA: TGTGCCAGCAGCTTGTATGGGACAGGGTACGAGCAGTACTTC

size: .
V: TRBV5-4
D: .
J: TRBJ2-1
CDR3: CASSSRENNEQFF
DNA: TGTGCCAGCAGTTCCAGGGAAAACAATGAGCAGTTCTTC

size: .
V: TRBV15
D: .
J: TRBJ2-4
CDR3: CATSRDAGAGRQNIQYF
DNA: TGTGCCACCAGCAGAGATGCGGGGGCAGGGAGACAAAACATTCAGTACTTC

size: .
V: TRBV18
D: .
J: TRBJ1-1
CDR3: CASSPPGRVLNTEAFF
DNA: TGTGCCAGCTCACCACCCGGCAGGGTACTAAACACTGAAGCTTTCTTT

size: .
V: TRBV18
D: TRBD1
J: TRBJ2-2
CDR3: CASSPRDRNTGELFF
DNA: TGTGCCAGCTCACCCCGGGACAGAAACACCGGGGAGCTGTTTTTT

size: .
V: TRBV29-1
D: .
J: TRBJ2-6
CDR3: CSVGSSGANGLTF
DNA: TGCAGCGTTGGGAGCTCTGGGGCCAACGGCCTGACTTTC

size: .
V: TRBV18
D: .
J: TRBJ2-7
CDR3: CASSPRASLGGKYEQYF
DNA: TGTGCCAGCTCACCACGTGCCAGTCTCGGAGGAAAGTACGAGCAGTACTTC

size: .
V: TRBV19
D: TRBD1
J: TRBJ2-7
CDR3: CASSIDRGTGEQYF
DNA: TGTGCCAGTAGTATAGATCGGGGGACAGGCGAGCAGTACTTC

size: .
V: TRBV27
D: .
J: TRBJ1-6
CDR3: CASSLQGAGPLHF
DNA: TGTGCCAGCAGTTTGCAGGGAGCGGGACCCCTCCACTTT

size: once
V: TRBV19
D: .
J: TRBJ1-4
CDR3: CASSEDSATNEKLFF
DNA: TGTGCCAGTAGTGAGGACAGCGCAACTAATGAAAAACTGTTTTTT

size: .
V: TRBV6-5
D: TRBD1
J: TRBJ2-5
CDR3: CASRSDRGRETQYF
DNA: TGTGCCAGCAGATCGGACAGGGGGAGAGAGACCCAGTACTTC

size: .
V: TRBV5-1
D: .
J: TRBJ2-3
CDR3: CASSKTGQSTDTQYF
DNA: TGCGCCAGCAGCAAAACAGGACAGAGCACAGATACGCAGTATTTT

size: .
V: TRBV7-3
D: TRBD2
J: TRBJ2-5
CDR3: CASSLESGSYETQYF
DNA: TGTGCCAGCAGCTTAGAAAGCGGGAGCTATGAGACCCAGTACTTC

size: .
V: TRBV7-9
D: .
J: TRBJ1-2
CDR3: CASSWGSGDYGYTF
DNA: TGTGCCAGCAGCTGGGGCTCTGGGGACTATGGCTACACCTTC

size: .
V: TRBV11-2
D: .
J: TRBJ1-4
CDR3: CASSLDFRTDNEKLFF
DNA: TGTGCCAGCAGCTTAGATTTCCGGACAGATAATGAAAAACTGTTTTTT

size: .
V: TRBV10-3
D: .
J: TRBJ1-2
CDR3: CATSWTAVNDGYTF
DNA: TGTGCCACCTCGTGGACAGCTGTAAACGATGGCTACACCTTC

size: .
V: TRBV15
D: TRBD1
J: TRBJ1-1
CDR3: CATSKTIQGASLWGVNTEAFF
DNA: TGTGCCACCAGCAAAACGATACAGGGGGCGTCCCTATGGGGAGTGAACACTGAAGCTTTCTTT